This entry concerns a single T cell receptor beta chain. This clone may be a read error of a much larger clone one base away. It is likely a read error, because the conserved phenylalanine at the end of the CDR3 is missing. These data are taken from a study of CD4 and CD8 cells across lung adenocarcinoma regions. TCRdb passed the PCR reads through MiXCR, listing each CDR3 protein once. This sample has about 10,000 distinct CDR3 sequences, with roughly 49% found just once. Localized lung adenocarcinoma, a non-small cell lung cancer, affected the donors. CDR3 length equals 14 residues. Germline V gene data show CDR1 as ENHRY and CDR2 as SYGVKD. Trimming removed 7 bases from V and 6 bases from J; junction bases left unmatched: 9.

Specimen: CD8+ T cells from the margin of a lung tumor. This sequence joins TRBV10-3 and TRBJ2-1, with 7 bases aligning to TRBD1. The TCR originated in a male donor with lung adenocarcinoma. The CD4 and CD8 labels of this study may be unreliable. Written as DNA, the CDR3 is TGTGCCATCAACCCGGGACAGCGAACCAATGAGCAGTTCTCC. Protein: CAINPGQRTNEQFS.